One sample yielded the 29 T cell receptor beta chains listed below, sequenced in a study of PD-1 blockade in classical Hodgkin lymphoma. Produced via immunoSEQ multiplex PCR; TCRdb's table is partial and in-frame only. This sample yields 42,000 or so clones, of which around 87% are seen a single time; around 5% belongs to the top ten. The patients all showed relapse after autologous stem cell transplantation, while their brentuximab vedotin exposure varied. Specimen: peripheral blood mononuclear cells (PBMCs), collected before the second cycle of nivolumab. These receptors came from a human donor with classical Hodgkin lymphoma.

The chain links TRBV11-2 to TRBJ2-2, with a possible D match to TRBD2 (6 bases). Between the trimmed V and J ends, which lost 2 bases and 1 base, there was a span of 8 bases. The length of the CDR3 is 15 residues. Germline-derived CDR1 and CDR2 are SGHAT and FQNNGV. Here the CDR3 DNA reads TGTGCCAGCAGCTTAACAGCGGGGAACACCGGGGAGCTGTTTTTT. Translation: CASSLTAGNTGELFF.

The CDR3 DNA is TGTGCCAGCAGCTTATTTTGGGACAGGCTGGGCCCCGGGGAGCTGTTTTTT. Its translation: CASSLFWDRLGPGELFF. This chain links TRBV7-2 with TRBJ2-2; 8 nucleotides match TRBD1. The V and J ends lost 2 bases and 6 bases, in that order; junction bases with no gene match: 11. Germline loops: CDR1 SGHTA, CDR2 FQGNSA. The CDR3 has 17 amino acids.

The chain recombines TRBV27 with TRBJ1-1; possible D gene TRBD1, 5 bases. The CDR3 runs 14 residues. Per the germline V gene, CDR1 is MNHEY and CDR2 is SMNVEV (reference sequence). V lost 3 bases to trimming and J lost 1 base, with 9 bases between them. CDR3 bases: TGTGCCAGCAGTTTTGCAGGGAAGAACACTGAAGCTTTCTTT. Protein product: CASSFAGKNTEAFF.

The V and J genes are TRBV2 and TRBJ2-7; weak D call: TRBD1 (6 bases). Germline values: CDR1 SNHLY, CDR2 FYNNEI. CDR3 length equals 14 residues. The V end lost 4 bases, the J end lost 4 bases, and 14 bases lay between the germline ends. Written as DNA, the CDR3 is TGTGCCAGCAGTGGGATAGTAGGGGGATACGAGCAGTACTTC. Amino acid sequence: CASSGIVGGYEQYF.

This clone was seen just once. The chain links TRBV19 to TRBJ1-5; no reliable D call. The CDR3 has 15 residues. Germline lookup yields CDR1 LNHDA and CDR2 SQIVND (reference sequence). V was shortened by 7 bases and J by 0 bases, with 13 bases between the two germline ends. CDR3 in amino acids: CASTLSRPSNQPQHF. The CDR3 region has the DNA TGTGCCAGTACCCTGTCGAGACCTAGCAATCAGCCCCAGCATTTT.

The rearrangement links TRBV27 to TRBJ1-2; D is uncertain. CDR1 and CDR2 from the germline V gene are MNHEY and SMNVEV (reference sequence). The CDR3 has 17 residues. The V end lost 0 bases, the J end lost 7 bases, and 21 bases lay between the germline ends. Here the CDR3 DNA reads TGTGCCAGCAGTTTATCTTTTGGGTGGTCAAGGCGGCGTGGCTACACCTTC. Translated: CASSLSFGWSRRRGYTF.

CDR3: CASSDEVAQGRYEQYF. DNA of the CDR3: TGTGCCAGCAGTGACGAGGTGGCACAGGGTCGCTACGAGCAGTACTTC. The J gene is TRBJ2-7, the V gene TRBV6-1; a weak D match, TRBD1 (6 bases). The CDR3 is 16 amino acids. V was cut by 3 bases and J by 3 bases, with 18 bases left in between. The germline CDR1 and CDR2 sequences are MNHNS and SASEGT.

Worth noting for this clone: A junction boundary mismatches the germline segment, possibly from a read error. The chain employs TRBV5-1 and TRBJ2-1; D possibly corresponds to TRBD2 (6 bases). The CDR3 consists of 14 residues. Germline V lookup: CDR1 SGHRS, CDR2 YFSETQ. The CDR3 coding sequence is TGCGCCAGCAGCTTGGAGAGAGGTTTTGAGCGGGTTCTCTTC. It is translated as CASSLERGFERVLF.

This clone appeared a few times. The gene calls are TRBV19 and TRBJ2-1; a weak D match, TRBD2 (7 bases). The CDR3 spans 14 residues. Between the trimmed V and J ends, which lost 9 bases and 4 bases, there was a span of 16 bases. Germline CDR1 LNHDA, CDR2 SQIVND (reference sequence). CDR3 nucleotide sequence: TGTGCCAGCAGTTGGGGGGGCCTGTACAATGAGCAGTTCTTC. Translation: CASSWGGLYNEQFF.

The chain recombines TRBV28 with TRBJ1-5; D not resolved. Germline CDR1 and CDR2: MDHEN and SYDVKM. V was pared by 2 bases and J by 2 bases, with 16 bases between. This CDR3 spans 17 amino acids. CDR3 residues: CASSLLAAGDGNQPQHF. CDR3 DNA: TGTGCCAGCAGTTTACTGGCAGCCGGCGATGGCAATCAGCCCCAGCATTTT.

The chain employs TRBV25-1 and TRBJ2-5; 8 bases map to TRBD1. V gave up 4 bases and J gave up 2 bases; unmatched junction bases: 12. The CDR3 length is 17 residues. In germline, CDR1 is MGHDK, CDR2 SYGVNS. CDR3 in DNA: TGTGCCAGCAGTGGGACAGGGATAAGTGGCGATCAAGAGACCCAGTACTTC. It specifies CASSGTGISGDQETQYF.

A remark on this clone: At one of its ends the junction is not consistent with the germline gene, which may arise from a read error. The rearrangement joins TRBV20-1 to TRBJ2-5; D may be TRBD1 (6 bases). This CDR3 contains 11 residues. The germline gives CDR1 DFQATT, CDR2 SNEGSKA (reference sequence). CDR3 DNA: TGCAGTGTTAGAGCCAGGGGGACCCAGTACTTC. Residues: CSVRARGTQYF.

The CDR3 loop is CASSFVGTNEKLFF. CDR3 sequence (DNA): TGTGCCAGTAGTTTCGTCGGTACTAATGAAAAACTGTTTTTT. The V and J genes are TRBV19 and TRBJ1-4; D remains ambiguous. The V gene lost 5 bases and the J gene lost 2 bases, with 9 bases spanning the gap. There are 14 residues in the CDR3. Germline V gene lookup returns CDR1 LNHDA and CDR2 SQIVND (reference sequence).

The V call is TRBV27, the J call TRBJ1-5, with D uncertain. CDR3 length: 13 amino acids. The V gene lost 6 bases and the J gene lost 2 bases, with 8 bases spanning the gap. Germline values: CDR1 MNHEY, CDR2 SMNVEV (reference sequence). Here the CDR3 reads CASRSQGNQPQHF. The CDR3, as DNA: TGTGCCAGCAGAAGTCAGGGCAATCAGCCCCAGCATTTT.

The gene calls are TRBV2 and TRBJ1-1; tentative D call: TRBD1 (5 bases). CDR1 SNHLY and CDR2 FYNNEI come from the germline V gene. V was clipped by 2 bases and J by 4 bases, with 11 bases between them. CDR3 length equals 14 residues. CDR3 in amino acids: CASSEYGTGTEAFF. The CDR3 coding sequence is TGTGCCAGCAGTGAATACGGGACCGGCACTGAAGCTTTCTTT.

In this sample, this clone turned up once. The chain recombines TRBV14 with TRBJ2-1; 12 positions match TRBD2. Germline-derived CDR1 and CDR2 are SGHDN and FVKESK. V shed 4 bases, J shed 9 bases, and the junction held 19 bases outside the gene matches. The CDR3 is 19 residues long. The CDR3 nucleotides read TGTGCCAGCAGCCCGGGGCTAGCGGGAGGGCCGAGGGACCTAGTTGAGCAGTTCTTC. This encodes CASSPGLAGGPRDLVEQFF.

The gene calls are TRBV6-6 and TRBJ2-3, with TRBD1 identical over 9 bases. This CDR3 region has 16 residues. CDR1 and CDR2 from the germline V gene are MNHNY and SVGAGI (reference sequence). V lost 0 bases, J lost 4 bases, and 5 bases stayed unmatched. CDR3 protein: CASSYSGTGTADTQYF. CDR3 nucleotides: TGTGCCAGCAGTTACTCCGGGACAGGGACGGCAGATACGCAGTATTTT.

The chain employs TRBV5-1 and TRBJ2-3; maybe TRBD1 (5 bases). The V end lost 4 bases, the J end lost 9 bases, and 15 bases lay between the germline ends. CDR1 is SGHRS and CDR2 is YFSETQ in the germline V gene. The CDR3 runs to 13 residues. The chain's CDR3 is CASSPEGVGTQYF. The CDR3 DNA is TGCGCCAGCAGCCCGGAAGGGGTCGGGACGCAGTATTTT.

The V call is TRBV28, the J call TRBJ2-7; 8 nucleotides match TRBD1. The trim removed 6 bases at V and 3 bases at J, leaving 7 bases unmatched. Germline V gives CDR1 MDHEN, CDR2 SYDVKM. The CDR3 extends over 14 amino acids. The CDR3 loop reads CASRPTGESYEQYF. Written as DNA, the CDR3 is TGTGCCAGCAGGCCGACAGGGGAAAGCTACGAGCAGTACTTC.

The gene calls are TRBV19 and TRBJ2-6; D ambiguous. This CDR3 is 15 amino acids long. Germline CDR1 LNHDA, CDR2 SQIVND (reference sequence). V gave up 3 bases and J gave up 0 bases, with 6 bases separating them. CDR3: CASSIKTSGANVLTF. The CDR3 DNA is TGTGCCAGTAGTATTAAGACCTCTGGGGCCAACGTCCTGACTTTC.

The table lists this clone with a count of one. The chain employs TRBV4-2 and TRBJ2-7; 7 bases map to TRBD2. After removal of 4 bases from V and 3 bases from J, the junction contained 3 bases not matched to a gene. The CDR3 spans 13 residues. CDR1 is LGHNA and CDR2 is YNFKEQ in the germline V gene. The CDR3 nucleotides read TGTGCCAGCAGCCGACTAGCCTACTACGAGCAGTACTTC. It encodes CASSRLAYYEQYF.

This clone was observed a handful of times. The rearrangement uses TRBV28 and TRBJ2-7; D unclear. This CDR3 is 13 amino acids long. Trimming cost V 2 bases and J 5 bases, with 10 bases left between them. Germline-derived CDR1 and CDR2 are MDHEN and SYDVKM. CDR3 in DNA: TGTGCCAGCAGTTTAGGTTTGGGGAACGAGCAGTACTTC. Encoded protein: CASSLGLGNEQYF.

This sequence joins TRBV11-2 and TRBJ1-5; D ambiguous. Trimming pared 1 base from V and 7 bases from J, leaving 8 bases between. Germline CDR1 reads SGHAT; CDR2 reads FQNNGV. The CDR3 sequence is 13 residues long. The CDR3 nucleotides are TGTGCCAGCAGCTTAGGGTCGGGACAGCCCCAGCATTTT. This translates into CASSLGSGQPQHF.

This clone showed up just a few times. The J gene is TRBJ2-5, the V gene TRBV9; 10 bases fit TRBD2. This CDR3 is built from 14 residues. The V gene's germline CDR1 is SGDLS and CDR2 YYNGEE. Trimming at V came to 3 bases and at J to 5 bases, leaving 4 bases not matched to a gene. CDR3 coding DNA: TGTGCCAGCAGCGGGGGACTAGCGACGGAGACCCAGTACTTC. This gives the protein CASSGGLATETQYF.

The J gene is TRBJ2-1, the V gene TRBV11-3; D unclear. Trimming removed 3 bases from V and 0 bases from J, with 9 bases in between. CDR1 SGHNT and CDR2 YENEEA come from the germline V gene. The CDR3 sequence is 15 residues long. The DNA of the CDR3 is TGTGCCAGCAGCTTCGGAGTCAGCTCCTACAATGAGCAGTTCTTC. Protein: CASSFGVSSYNEQFF.

The J gene is TRBJ1-5, the V gene TRBV27; D gene uncertain. The CDR3 length is 16 residues. Germline values: CDR1 MNHEY, CDR2 SMNVEV (reference sequence). Trimming removed 3 bases from V and 3 bases from J, with 15 bases in between. DNA of the CDR3: TGTGCCAGCAGTTTTTCAGGTACCCTAAACAATCAGCCCCAGCATTTT. Amino acid sequence: CASSFSGTLNNQPQHF.

The chain is built from TRBV19 and TRBJ2-1; D remains ambiguous. Germline V gene sequence: CDR1 LNHDA, CDR2 SQIVND (reference sequence). Trimming removed 1 base at V and 7 bases at J, with 8 bases between. CDR3 size: 13 residues. The CDR3: CASSIGVWNEQFF. In DNA, the CDR3 is TGTGCCAGTAGTATAGGAGTGTGGAATGAGCAGTTCTTC. The full variable domain, in which reference TRBV19 and TRBJ2-1 provide the parts outside the CDR3, is DGGITQSPKYLFRKEGQNVTLSCEQNLNHDAMYWYRQDPGQGLRLIYYSQIVNDFQKGDIAEGYSVSREKKESFPLTVTSAQKNPTAFYLCASSIGVWNEQFFGPGTRLTVL.

The genes are TRBV6-1 and TRBJ1-1, with D possibly TRBD1 on 6 matching bases. CDR3 length: 15 residues. The V gene's germline CDR1 is MNHNS and CDR2 SASEGT. V was trimmed by 1 base and J by 1 base, leaving 10 bases between them. CDR3 in amino acids: CASSEEDRTNTEAFF. Written as DNA, the CDR3 is TGTGCCAGCAGTGAAGAAGACAGGACGAACACTGAAGCTTTCTTT.

The V gene is TRBV5-4, the J gene TRBJ1-4; TRBD1 might be the D (5 bases). Trimming removed 0 bases from V and 7 bases from J, with 10 bases in between. This CDR3 is 14 amino acids long. Germline CDR1 is SGHNT and CDR2 is YYREEE (reference sequence). CDR3 sequence reads: CASSLGSGGEKLFF. CDR3 coding DNA: TGTGCCAGCAGCTTGGGGTCGGGGGGTGAAAAACTGTTTTTT.